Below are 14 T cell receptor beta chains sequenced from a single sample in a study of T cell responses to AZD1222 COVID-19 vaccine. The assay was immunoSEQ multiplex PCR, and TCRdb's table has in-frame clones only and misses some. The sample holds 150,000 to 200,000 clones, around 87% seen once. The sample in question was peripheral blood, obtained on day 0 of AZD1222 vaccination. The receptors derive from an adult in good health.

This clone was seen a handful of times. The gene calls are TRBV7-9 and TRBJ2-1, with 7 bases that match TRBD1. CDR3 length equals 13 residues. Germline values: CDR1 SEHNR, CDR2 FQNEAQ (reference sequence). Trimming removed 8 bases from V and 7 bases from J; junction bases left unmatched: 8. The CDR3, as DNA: TGTGCCAGCTCCAGGGGGATGGAGAATGAGCAGTTCTTC. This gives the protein CASSRGMENEQFF.

DNA of the CDR3: TGCAGTGCTAGTCTAGCGGGAGAGGTGAGGCACGAGCAGTACTTC. It codes for CSASLAGEVRHEQYF. This sequence joins TRBV20-1 and TRBJ2-7; TRBD2 agrees at 10 bases. The CDR3 has 15 amino acids. The trim removed 3 bases at V and 5 bases at J, leaving 10 bases unmatched. Germline V gene data show CDR1 as DFQATT and CDR2 as SNEGSKA (reference sequence).

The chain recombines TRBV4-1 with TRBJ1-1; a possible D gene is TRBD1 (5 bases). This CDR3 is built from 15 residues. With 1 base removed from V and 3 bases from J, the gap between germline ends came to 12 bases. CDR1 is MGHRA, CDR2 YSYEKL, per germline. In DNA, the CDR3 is TGCGCCAGCAGCCAAGTTCTCCGGGGCCACACTGAAGCTTTCTTT. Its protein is CASSQVLRGHTEAFF.

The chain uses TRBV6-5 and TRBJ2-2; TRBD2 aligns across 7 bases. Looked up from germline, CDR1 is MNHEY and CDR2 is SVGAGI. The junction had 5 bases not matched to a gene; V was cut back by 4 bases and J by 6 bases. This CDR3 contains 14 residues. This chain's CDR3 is CASSSGLGAGELFF. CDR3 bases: TGTGCCAGCAGTTCTGGACTAGGCGCCGGGGAGCTGTTTTTT.

This chain's CDR3 is CASSPLEGRATEAFF. Here the CDR3 DNA reads TGTGCCAGCTCACCATTGGAGGGACGTGCCACTGAAGCTTTCTTT. J is TRBJ1-1 and V is TRBV18; a weak D match, TRBD1 (5 bases). CDR3 length: 15 residues. Germline CDR1 reads KGHSH; CDR2 reads LQKENI. V was trimmed by 2 bases and J by 4 bases, leaving 14 bases between them.

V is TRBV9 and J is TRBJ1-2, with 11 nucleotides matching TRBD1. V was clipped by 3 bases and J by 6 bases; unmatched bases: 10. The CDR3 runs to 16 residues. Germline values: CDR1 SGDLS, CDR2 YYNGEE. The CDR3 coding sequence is TGTGCCAGCAGCGGACGGACAGGGGGCTTGAATAATGGCTACACCTTC. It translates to CASSGRTGGLNNGYTF.

The CDR3 region is CASSTSSGSYEQYF. DNA of the CDR3: TGCGCCAGCAGCACTTCCAGCGGCTCCTACGAGCAGTACTTC. J is TRBJ2-7 and V is TRBV5-1, with D possibly TRBD2 on 5 matching bases. Germline CDR1 SGHRS, CDR2 YFSETQ. V shed 4 bases and J shed 0 bases, with 11 bases lying between them. The CDR3 runs 14 residues.

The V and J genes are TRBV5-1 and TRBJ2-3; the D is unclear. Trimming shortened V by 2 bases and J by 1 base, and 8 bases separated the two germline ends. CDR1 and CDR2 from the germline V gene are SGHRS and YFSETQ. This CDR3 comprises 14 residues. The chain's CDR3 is CASSLTVRTDTQYF. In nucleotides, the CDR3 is TGCGCCAGCAGCTTAACAGTACGCACAGATACGCAGTATTTT.

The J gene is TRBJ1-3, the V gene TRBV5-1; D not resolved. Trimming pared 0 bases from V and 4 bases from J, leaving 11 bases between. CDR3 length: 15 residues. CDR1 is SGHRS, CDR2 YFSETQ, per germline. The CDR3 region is CASSLGRSRGNTIYF. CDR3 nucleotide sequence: TGCGCCAGCAGCTTGGGGCGATCTAGAGGAAACACCATATATTTT.

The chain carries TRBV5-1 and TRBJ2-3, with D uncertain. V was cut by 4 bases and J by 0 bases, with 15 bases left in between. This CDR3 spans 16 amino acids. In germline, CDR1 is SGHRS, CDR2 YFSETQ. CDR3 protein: CASSPQPPLSTDTQYF. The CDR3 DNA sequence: TGCGCCAGCAGCCCACAGCCTCCCCTCAGCACAGATACGCAGTATTTT.

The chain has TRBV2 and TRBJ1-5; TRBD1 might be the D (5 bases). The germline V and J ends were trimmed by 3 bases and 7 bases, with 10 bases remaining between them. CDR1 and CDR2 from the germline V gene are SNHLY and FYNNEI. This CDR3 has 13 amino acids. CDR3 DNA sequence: TGTGCCAGCAGTGACGGGGCAGGCCAGCCCCAGCATTTT. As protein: CASSDGAGQPQHF.

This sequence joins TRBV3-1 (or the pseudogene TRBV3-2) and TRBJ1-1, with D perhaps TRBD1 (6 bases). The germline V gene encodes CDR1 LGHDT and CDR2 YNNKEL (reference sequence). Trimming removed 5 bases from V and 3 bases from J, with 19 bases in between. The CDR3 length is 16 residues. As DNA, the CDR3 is TGTGCCAGCAGCTACAGGGAGGCCAGGGTTTACACTGAAGCTTTCTTT. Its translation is CASSYREARVYTEAFF.

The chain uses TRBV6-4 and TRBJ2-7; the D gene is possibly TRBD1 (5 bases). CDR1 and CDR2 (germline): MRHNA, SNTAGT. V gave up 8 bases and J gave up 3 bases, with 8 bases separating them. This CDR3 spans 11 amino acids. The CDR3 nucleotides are TGTGCCAGCCATCAGGGCTACGAGCAGTACTTC. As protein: CASHQGYEQYF.

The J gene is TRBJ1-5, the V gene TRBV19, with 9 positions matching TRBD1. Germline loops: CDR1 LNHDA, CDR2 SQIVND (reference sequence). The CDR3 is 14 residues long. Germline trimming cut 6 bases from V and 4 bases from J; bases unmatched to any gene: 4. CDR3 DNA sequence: TGTGCCAGTAGGGACGGACAGGGGAATCAGCCCCAGCATTTT. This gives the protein CASRDGQGNQPQHF.